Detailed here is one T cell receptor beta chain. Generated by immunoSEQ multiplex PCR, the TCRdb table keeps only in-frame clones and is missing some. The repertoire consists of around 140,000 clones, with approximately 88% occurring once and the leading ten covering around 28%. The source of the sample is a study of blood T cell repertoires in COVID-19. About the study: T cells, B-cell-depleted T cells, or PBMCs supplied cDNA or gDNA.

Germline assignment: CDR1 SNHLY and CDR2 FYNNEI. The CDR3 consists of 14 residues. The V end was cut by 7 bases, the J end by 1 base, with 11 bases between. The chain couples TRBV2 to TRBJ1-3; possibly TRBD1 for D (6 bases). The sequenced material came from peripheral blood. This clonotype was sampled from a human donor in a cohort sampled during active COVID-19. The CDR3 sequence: CASNSGASGNTIYF. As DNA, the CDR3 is TGTGCCAGCAATTCAGGGGCATCTGGAAACACCATATATTTT.